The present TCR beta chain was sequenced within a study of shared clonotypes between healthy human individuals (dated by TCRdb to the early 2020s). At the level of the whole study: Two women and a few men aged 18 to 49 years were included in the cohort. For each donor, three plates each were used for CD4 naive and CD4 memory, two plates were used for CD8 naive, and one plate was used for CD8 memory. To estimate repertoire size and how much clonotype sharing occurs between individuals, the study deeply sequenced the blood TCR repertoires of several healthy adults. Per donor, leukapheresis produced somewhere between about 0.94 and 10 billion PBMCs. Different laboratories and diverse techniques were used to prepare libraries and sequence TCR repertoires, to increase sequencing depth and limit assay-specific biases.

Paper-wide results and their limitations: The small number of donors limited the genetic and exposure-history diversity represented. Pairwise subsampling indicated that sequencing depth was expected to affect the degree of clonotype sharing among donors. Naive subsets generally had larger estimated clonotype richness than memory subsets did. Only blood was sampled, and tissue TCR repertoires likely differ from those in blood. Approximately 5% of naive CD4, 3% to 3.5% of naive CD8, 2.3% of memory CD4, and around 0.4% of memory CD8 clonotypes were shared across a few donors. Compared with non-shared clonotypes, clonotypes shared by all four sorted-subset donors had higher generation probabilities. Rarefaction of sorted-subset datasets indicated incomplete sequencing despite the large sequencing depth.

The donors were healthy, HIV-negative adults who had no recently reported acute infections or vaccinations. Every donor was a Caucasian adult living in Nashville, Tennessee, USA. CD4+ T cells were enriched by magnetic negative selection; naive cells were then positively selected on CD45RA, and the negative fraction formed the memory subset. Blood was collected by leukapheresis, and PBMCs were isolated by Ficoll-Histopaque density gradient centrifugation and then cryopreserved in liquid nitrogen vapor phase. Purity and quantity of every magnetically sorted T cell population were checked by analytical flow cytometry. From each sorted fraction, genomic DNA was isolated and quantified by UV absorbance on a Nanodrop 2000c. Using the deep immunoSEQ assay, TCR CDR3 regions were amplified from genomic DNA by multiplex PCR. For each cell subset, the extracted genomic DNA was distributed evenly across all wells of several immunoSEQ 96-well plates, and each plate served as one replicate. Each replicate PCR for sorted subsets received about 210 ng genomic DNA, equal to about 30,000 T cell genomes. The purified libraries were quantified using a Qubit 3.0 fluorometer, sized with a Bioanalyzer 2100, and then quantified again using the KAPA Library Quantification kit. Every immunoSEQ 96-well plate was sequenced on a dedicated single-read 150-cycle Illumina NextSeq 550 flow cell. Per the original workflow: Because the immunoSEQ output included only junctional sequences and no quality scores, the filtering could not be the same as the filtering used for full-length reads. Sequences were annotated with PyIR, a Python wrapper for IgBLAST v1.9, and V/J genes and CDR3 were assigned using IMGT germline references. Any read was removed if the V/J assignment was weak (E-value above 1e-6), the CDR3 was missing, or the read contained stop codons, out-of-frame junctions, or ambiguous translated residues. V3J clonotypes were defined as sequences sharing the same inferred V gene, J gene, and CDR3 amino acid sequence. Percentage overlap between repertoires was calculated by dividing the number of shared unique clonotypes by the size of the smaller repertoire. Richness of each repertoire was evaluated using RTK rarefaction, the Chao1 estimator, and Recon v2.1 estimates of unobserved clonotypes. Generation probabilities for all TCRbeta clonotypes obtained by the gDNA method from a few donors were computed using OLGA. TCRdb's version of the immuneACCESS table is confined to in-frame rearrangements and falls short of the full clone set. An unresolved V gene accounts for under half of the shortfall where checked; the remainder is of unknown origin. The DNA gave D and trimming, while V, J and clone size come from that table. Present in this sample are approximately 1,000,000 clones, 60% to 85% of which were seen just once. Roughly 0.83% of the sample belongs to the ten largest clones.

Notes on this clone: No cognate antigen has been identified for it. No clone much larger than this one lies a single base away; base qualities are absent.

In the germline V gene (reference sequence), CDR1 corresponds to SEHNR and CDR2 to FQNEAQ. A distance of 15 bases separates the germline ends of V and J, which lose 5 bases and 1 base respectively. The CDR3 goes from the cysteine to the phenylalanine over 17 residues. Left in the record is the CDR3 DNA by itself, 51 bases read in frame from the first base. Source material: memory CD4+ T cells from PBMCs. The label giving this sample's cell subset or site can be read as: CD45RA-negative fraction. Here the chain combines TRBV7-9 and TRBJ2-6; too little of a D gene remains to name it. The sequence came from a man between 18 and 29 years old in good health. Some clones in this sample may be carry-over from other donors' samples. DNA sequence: TGTGCCAGCAGCCCCCAATATCATTCTTCTGGGGCCAACGTCCTGACTTTC. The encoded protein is CASSPQYHSSGANVLTF.